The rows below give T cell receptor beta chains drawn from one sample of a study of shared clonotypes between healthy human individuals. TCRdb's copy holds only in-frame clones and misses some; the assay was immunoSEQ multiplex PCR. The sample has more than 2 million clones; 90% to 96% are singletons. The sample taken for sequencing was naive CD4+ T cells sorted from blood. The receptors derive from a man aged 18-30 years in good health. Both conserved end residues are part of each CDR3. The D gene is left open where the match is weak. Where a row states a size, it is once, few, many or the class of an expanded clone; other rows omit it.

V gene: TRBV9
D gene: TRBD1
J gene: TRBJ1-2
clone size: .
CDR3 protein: CASSGTGGDYGYTF
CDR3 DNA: TGTGCCAGCAGTGGGACAGGGGGCGACTATGGCTACACCTTC

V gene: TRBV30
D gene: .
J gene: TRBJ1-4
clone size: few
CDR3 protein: CAWSPGTPHEKLFF
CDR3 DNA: TGTGCCTGGAGCCCCGGGACTCCTCATGAAAAACTGTTTTTT

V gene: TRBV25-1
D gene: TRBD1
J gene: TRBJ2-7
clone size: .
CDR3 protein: CASSDVRGLIYEQYF
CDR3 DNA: TGTGCCAGCAGTGACGTTAGGGGGCTGATCTACGAGCAGTACTTC

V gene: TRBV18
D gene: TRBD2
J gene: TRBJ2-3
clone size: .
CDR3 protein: CASSRTSPSTDTQYF
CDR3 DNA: TGTGCCAGCTCACGGACTAGCCCCAGCACAGATACGCAGTATTTT

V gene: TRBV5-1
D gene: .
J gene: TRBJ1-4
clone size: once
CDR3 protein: CASSLVPNEKLFF
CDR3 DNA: TGCGCCAGCAGCTTGGTGCCGAATGAAAAACTGTTTTTT

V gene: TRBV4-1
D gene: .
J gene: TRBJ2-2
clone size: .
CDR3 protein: CASSQDPRGGLNTGELFF
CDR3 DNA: TGCGCCAGCAGCCAAGATCCGCGAGGGGGGCTGAACACCGGGGAGCTGTTTTTT

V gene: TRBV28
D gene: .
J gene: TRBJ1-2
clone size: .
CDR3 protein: CASSLLQGGGYGYTF
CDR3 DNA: TGTGCCAGCAGTTTATTACAGGGTGGAGGCTATGGCTACACCTTC

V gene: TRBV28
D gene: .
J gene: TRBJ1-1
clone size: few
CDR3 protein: CASSGGTEAFF
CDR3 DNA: TGTGCCAGCAGCGGGGGGACTGAAGCTTTCTTT

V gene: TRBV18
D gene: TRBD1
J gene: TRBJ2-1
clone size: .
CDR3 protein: CASSPLTGTGAVNEQFF
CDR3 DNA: TGTGCCAGCTCCCCGCTTACCGGGACAGGGGCGGTCAATGAGCAGTTCTTC

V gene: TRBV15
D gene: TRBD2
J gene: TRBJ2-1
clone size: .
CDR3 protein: CATSPWTSGRARLFF
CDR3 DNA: TGTGCCACCAGCCCCTGGACTAGCGGGAGGGCCCGACTGTTCTTC

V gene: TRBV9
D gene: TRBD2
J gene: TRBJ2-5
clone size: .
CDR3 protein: CASSVGTSVGTQYF
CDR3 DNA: TGTGCCAGCAGCGTGGGGACTAGCGTTGGGACCCAGTACTTC

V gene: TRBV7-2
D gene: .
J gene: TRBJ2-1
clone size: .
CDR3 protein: CASSYSESYNEQFF
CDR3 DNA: TGTGCCAGCAGCTATAGCGAATCCTACAATGAGCAGTTCTTC

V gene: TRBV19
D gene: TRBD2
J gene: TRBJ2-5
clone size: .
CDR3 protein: CASSISSSGWETQYF
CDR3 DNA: TGTGCCAGTAGTATATCGTCTAGCGGGTGGGAGACCCAGTACTTC

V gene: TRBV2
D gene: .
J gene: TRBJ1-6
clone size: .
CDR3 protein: CASSGEGGTNSPLHF
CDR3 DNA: TGTGCCAGCAGTGGAGAAGGCGGGACGAATTCACCCCTCCACTTT

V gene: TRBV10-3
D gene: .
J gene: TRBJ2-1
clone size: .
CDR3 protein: CAIRGAASSYNEQFF
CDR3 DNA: TGTGCCATCAGGGGAGCGGCTAGCTCCTACAATGAGCAGTTCTTC

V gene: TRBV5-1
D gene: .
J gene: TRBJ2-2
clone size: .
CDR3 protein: CASSSGTVNTGELFF
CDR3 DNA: TGCGCCAGCAGCTCCGGGACGGTGAACACCGGGGAGCTGTTTTTT

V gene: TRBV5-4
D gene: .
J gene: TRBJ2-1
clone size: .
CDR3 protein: CASSFDQVAAYNEQFF
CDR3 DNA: TGTGCCAGCAGCTTTGACCAAGTCGCGGCCTACAATGAGCAGTTCTTC

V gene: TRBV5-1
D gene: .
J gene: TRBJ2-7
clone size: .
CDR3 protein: CASSSHTDRFPREQYF
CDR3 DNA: TGCGCCAGCAGCTCCCACACCGACAGGTTTCCCCGAGAGCAGTACTTC

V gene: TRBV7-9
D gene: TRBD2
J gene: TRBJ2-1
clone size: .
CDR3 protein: CASSLFASGIGDEQFF
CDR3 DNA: TGTGCCAGCAGCTTATTCGCTAGCGGGATAGGCGATGAGCAGTTCTTC

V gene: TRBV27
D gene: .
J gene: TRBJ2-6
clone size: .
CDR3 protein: CASSSLSGANVLTF
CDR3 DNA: TGTGCCAGCAGCTCTCTCTCTGGGGCCAACGTCCTGACTTTC

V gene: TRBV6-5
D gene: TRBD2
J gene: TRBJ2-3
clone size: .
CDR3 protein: CASSSGGVSTDTQYF
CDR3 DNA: TGTGCCAGCAGTTCTGGGGGGGTCAGCACAGATACGCAGTATTTT

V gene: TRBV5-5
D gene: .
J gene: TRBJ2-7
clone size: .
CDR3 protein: CASSFGTKSSYEQYF
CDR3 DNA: TGTGCCAGCAGCTTCGGGACGAAGAGCTCCTACGAGCAGTACTTC

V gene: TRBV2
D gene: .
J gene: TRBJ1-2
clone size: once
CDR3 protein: CASNSQMVRDGYTF
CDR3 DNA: TGTGCCAGCAATAGCCAGATGGTTCGCGATGGCTACACCTTC

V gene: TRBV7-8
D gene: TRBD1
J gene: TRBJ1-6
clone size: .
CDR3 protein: CASSPMSTGRSPLHF
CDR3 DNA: TGTGCCAGCAGCCCTATGTCGACAGGGCGCTCACCCCTCCACTTT

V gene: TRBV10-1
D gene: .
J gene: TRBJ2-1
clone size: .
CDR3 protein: CATAPRLGGNEQFF
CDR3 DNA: TGCGCCACCGCCCCCCGACTAGGGGGCAATGAGCAGTTCTTC

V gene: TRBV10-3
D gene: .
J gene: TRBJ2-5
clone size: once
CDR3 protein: CAISTGLSETQYF
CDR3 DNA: TGTGCCATCAGTACAGGGTTGTCGGAGACCCAGTACTTC

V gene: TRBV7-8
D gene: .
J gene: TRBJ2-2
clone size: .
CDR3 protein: CASSLEVQGGTGELFF
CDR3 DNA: TGTGCCAGCAGCCTTGAGGTACAGGGGGGGACCGGGGAGCTGTTTTTT

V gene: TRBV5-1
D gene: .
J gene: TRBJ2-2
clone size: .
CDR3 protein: CASSEQGATGELFF
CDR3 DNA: TGCGCCAGCAGCGAACAGGGAGCCACCGGGGAGCTGTTTTTT

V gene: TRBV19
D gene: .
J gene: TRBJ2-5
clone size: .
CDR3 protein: CASSIRWRREQETQYF
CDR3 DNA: TGTGCCAGTAGTATACGGTGGAGGAGGGAACAAGAGACCCAGTACTTC

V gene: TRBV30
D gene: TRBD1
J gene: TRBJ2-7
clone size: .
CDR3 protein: CAWSLLTGVSYEQYF
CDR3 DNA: TGTGCCTGGAGTCTTTTGACAGGGGTCTCCTACGAGCAGTACTTC

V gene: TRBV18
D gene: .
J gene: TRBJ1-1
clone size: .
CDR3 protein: CASSPPGGQGTEAFF
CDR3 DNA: TGTGCCAGCTCACCACCGGGGGGGCAGGGCACTGAAGCTTTCTTT

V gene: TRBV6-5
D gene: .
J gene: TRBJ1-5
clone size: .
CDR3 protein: CASSYRGDVSNQPQHF
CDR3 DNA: TGTGCCAGCAGTTACCGAGGGGACGTAAGCAATCAGCCCCAGCATTTT

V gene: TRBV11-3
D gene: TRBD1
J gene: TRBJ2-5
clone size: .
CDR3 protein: CASSEGQQETQYF
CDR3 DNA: TGTGCCAGCAGCGAGGGACAGCAAGAGACCCAGTACTTC

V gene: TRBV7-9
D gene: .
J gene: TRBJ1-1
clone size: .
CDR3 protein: CASSLAGPEAFF
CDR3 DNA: TGTGCCAGCAGCTTAGCCGGGCCTGAAGCTTTCTTT

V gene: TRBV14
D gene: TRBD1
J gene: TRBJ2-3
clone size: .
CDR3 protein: CASSPGDRVRYF
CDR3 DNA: TGTGCCAGCAGCCCTGGGGACAGGGTTCGGTATTTT